This T cell receptor beta chain was identified during a study of shared clonotypes between healthy human individuals. The data were produced by immunoSEQ multiplex PCR, yet TCRdb's version contains in-frame clones alone and is incomplete. The repertoire holds a few million clones, with around 95% as singletons. The CDR3 runs 12 residues. Germline V gives CDR1 SQVTM, CDR2 ANQGSEA. The V and J ends lost 3 bases and 3 bases respectively, with 5 bases between them. The receptor comes from a man aged 18 to 29 in good health. The sequenced material came from naive CD4+ T cells sorted from blood. Subset defined: CD45RA+ positively selected. The chain links TRBV29-1 to TRBJ1-4; D gene ambiguous. Written as DNA, the CDR3 is TGCAGCGTTGAGGCTCCTAATGAAAAACTGTTTTTT. The encoded protein is CSVEAPNEKLFF.